The 3 T cell receptor beta chains reported below all come from one sample, sequenced in a study of blood T cells in healthy people across ages. A second PCR of roughly 7 to 11 cycles used a sample-barcoded 5' primer and a J-beta primer mix. MiXCR was run by TCRdb on the 5' RACE reads, yielding one entry per CDR3 protein. The sample includes about 1,500,000 distinct CDR3 sequences, 28% seen only once; the top ten take roughly 8.2%. The sequenced sample consisted of blood. The receptor source for this set is a woman aged 30 to 39 in good health.

This clonotype has more than one count but fewer than ten. The chain joins TRBV3-1 to TRBJ2-1; D is unresolved. From germline, CDR1 is LGHDT and CDR2 YNNKEL (reference sequence). Trimming pared 5 bases from V and 8 bases from J, leaving 10 bases between. The CDR3 length is 12 residues. The CDR3, as DNA: TGTGCCAGCAGCTACATGAGCGATGAGCAGTTCTTC. It codes for CASSYMSDEQFF.

This clonotype was detected ten times or more. V is TRBV12-3 or TRBV12-4 and J is TRBJ1-2, with D unresolved. This CDR3 has 15 amino acids. Deletions cut 3 bases from V and 0 bases from J, with 11 bases between. CDR3 sequence reads: CASSFRRLTNYGYTF. The CDR3 DNA follows: TGTGCCAGCAGTTTCCGGAGGCTGACTAACTATGGCTACACCTTC.

As concerns this clonotype: With a much larger clone just one base away, this may be a read error. The rearrangement uses TRBV7-8 and TRBJ1-4, with D hard to call. V shed 8 bases and J shed 6 bases, with 19 bases lying between them. CDR3 size: 15 residues. Germline-derived CDR1 and CDR2 are SGHVS and FQNEAQ. The CDR3 coding sequence is TGTGCCAGCGGCCCCCAGGTTGGGTCAGATGAAAAACTGTTTTTT. Amino acids: CASGPQVGSDEKLFF.